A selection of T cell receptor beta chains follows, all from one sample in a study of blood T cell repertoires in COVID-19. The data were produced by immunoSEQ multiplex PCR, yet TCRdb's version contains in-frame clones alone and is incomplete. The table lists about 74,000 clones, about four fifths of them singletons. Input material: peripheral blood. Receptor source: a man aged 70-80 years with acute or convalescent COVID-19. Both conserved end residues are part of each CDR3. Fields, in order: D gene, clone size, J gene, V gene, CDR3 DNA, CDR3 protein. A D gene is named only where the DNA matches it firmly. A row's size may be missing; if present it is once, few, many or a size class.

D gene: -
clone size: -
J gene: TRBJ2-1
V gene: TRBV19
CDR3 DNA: TGTGCCAGTAGTATTAATTTAGGTTCGGGTTACAATGAGCAGTTCTTC
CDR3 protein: CASSINLGSGYNEQFF

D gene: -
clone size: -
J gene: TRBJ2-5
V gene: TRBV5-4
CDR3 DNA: TGTGCCAGCAGCTTGGGGGGGAGGGAGACCCAGTACTTC
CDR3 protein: CASSLGGRETQYF

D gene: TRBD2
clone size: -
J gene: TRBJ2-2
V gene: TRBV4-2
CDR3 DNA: TGTGCCAGCAGCCAAACCTTACTGACTAGCGGGTCCCCAGGGGAGCTGTTTTTT
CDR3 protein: CASSQTLLTSGSPGELFF

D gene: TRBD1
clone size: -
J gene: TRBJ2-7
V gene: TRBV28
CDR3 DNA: TGTGCCAGCAGTCTAGCCGGGACAGGGGTCGCCGAGCAGTACTTC
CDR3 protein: CASSLAGTGVAEQYF

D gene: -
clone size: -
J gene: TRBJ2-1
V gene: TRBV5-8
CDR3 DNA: TGTGCCAGGGAGGGGGGGCACGGCCCGTACAATGAGCAGTTCTTC
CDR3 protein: CAREGGHGPYNEQFF

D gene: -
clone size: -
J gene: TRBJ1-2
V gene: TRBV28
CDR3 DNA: TGTGCCAGCTCACTCCTAACCTATGGCTACACCTTC
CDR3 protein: CASSLLTYGYTF

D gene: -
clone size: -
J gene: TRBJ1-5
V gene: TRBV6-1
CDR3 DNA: TGTGCCAGCAGTGAGTTGAGACAGGCAAATCAGCCCCAGCATTTT
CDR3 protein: CASSELRQANQPQHF

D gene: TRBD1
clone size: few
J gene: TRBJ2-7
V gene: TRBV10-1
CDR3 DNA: TGCGCCAGCAGTGCGGACAGGCGCTCCTACGAGCAGTACTTC
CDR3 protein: CASSADRRSYEQYF

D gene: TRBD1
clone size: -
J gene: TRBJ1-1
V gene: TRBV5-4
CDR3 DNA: TGTGCCAGCAGCTTGCGGCAGGGGGTCACTGAAGCTTTCTTT
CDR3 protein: CASSLRQGVTEAFF

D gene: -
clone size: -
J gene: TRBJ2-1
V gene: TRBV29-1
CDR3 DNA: TGCAGCGTTCCCCAACGGGAGCTGACCTACAATGAGCAGTTCTTC
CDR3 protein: CSVPQRELTYNEQFF

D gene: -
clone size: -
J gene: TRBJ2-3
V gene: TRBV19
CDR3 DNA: TGTGCCAGTAGTATCGCCGGGAACACAGATACGCAGTATTTT
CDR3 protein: CASSIAGNTDTQYF

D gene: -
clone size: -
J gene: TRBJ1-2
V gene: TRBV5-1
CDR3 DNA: TGCGCCAGCAGCTTGGCAGGGGCAGGGGGCTACACCTTC
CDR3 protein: CASSLAGAGGYTF

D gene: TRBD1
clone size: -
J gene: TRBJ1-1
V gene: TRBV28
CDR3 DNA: TGTGCCAGCAGTTTGGGGGTGACAGGGCTTACTGAAGCTTTCTTT
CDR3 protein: CASSLGVTGLTEAFF

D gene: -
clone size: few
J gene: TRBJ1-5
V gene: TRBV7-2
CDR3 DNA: TGTGCCAGCAGCTTAGAGAGGAGCAATCAGCCCCAGCATTTT
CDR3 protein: CASSLERSNQPQHF

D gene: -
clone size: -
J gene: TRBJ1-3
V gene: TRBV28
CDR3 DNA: TGTGCCAGCAGTTTGGTAGGCAGGCTGACTGGAAACACCATATATTTT
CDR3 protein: CASSLVGRLTGNTIYF

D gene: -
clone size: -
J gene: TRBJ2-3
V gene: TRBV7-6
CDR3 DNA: TGTGCCAGCAGCCCCGGGAGGGGGAGGGGGCCAGATACGCAGTATTTT
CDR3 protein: CASSPGRGRGPDTQYF

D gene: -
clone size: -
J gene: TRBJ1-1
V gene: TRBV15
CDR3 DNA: TGTGCCACCAGCAGAGGCGGGACCGCAGGGAGCACTGAAGCTTTCTTT
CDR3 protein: CATSRGGTAGSTEAFF

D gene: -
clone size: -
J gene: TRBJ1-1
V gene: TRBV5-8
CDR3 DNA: TGTGCCAGCAGCCTCAGGGTTCCTGAAGCTTTCTTT
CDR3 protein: CASSLRVPEAFF

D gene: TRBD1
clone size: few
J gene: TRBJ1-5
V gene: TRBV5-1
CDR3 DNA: TGCGCCAGCAGACCCGACAGGGATCAGCCCCAGCATTTT
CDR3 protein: CASRPDRDQPQHF

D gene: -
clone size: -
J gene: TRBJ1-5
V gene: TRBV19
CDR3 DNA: TGTGCCAGTAGTAGTACCAGGGGAAGCAATCAGCCCCAGCATTTT
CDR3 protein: CASSSTRGSNQPQHF

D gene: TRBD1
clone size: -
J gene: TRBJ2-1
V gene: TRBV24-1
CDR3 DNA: TGTGCCACCAGTGATTTCACAGGGGGATCCTACAATGAGCAGTTCTTC
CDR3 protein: CATSDFTGGSYNEQFF

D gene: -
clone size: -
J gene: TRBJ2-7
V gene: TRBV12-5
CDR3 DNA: TGTGCTAGTGGCCACTCCTACGAGCAGTACTTC
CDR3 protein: CASGHSYEQYF

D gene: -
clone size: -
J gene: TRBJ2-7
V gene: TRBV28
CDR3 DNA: TGTGCCAGCAGTTTTGGAGGGCCCTACTTTACTTACGAGCAGTACTTC
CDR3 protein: CASSFGGPYFTYEQYF

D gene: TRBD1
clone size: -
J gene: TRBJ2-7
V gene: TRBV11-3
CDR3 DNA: TGTGCCAGCAGCCCTAGAGGGGGCTTCGAGCAGTACTTC
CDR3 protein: CASSPRGGFEQYF

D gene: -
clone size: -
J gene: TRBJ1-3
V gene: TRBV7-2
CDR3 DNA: TGTGCCAGCAGCTTATCCCACGGCTCTGGAAACACCATATATTTT
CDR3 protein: CASSLSHGSGNTIYF

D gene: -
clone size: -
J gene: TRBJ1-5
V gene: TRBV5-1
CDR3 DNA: TGCGCCAGCAGCTTAGGGGGAATTAGCAATCAGCCCCAGCATTTT
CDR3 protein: CASSLGGISNQPQHF

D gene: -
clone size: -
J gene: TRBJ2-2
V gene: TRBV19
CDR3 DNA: TGTGCCAGTTCGTTGATGGACAGTAACACCGGGGAGCTGTTTTTT
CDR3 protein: CASSLMDSNTGELFF

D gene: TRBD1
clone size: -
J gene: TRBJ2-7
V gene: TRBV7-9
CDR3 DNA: TGTGCCAGCAGCTTTGGCGGGACAGGGGACTACGAGCAGTACTTC
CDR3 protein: CASSFGGTGDYEQYF

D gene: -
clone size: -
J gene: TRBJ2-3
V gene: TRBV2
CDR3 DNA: TGTGCCAGCAGTGAGACAGGTATAGACACAGATACGCAGTATTTT
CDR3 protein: CASSETGIDTDTQYF

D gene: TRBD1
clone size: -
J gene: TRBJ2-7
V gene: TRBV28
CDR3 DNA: TGTGCCAGCAGTTTCCCGGGACAGAACTACGAGCAGTACTTC
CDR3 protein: CASSFPGQNYEQYF

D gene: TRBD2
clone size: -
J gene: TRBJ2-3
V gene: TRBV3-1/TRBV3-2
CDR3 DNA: TGTGCCAGCAGCCACCCAGACCTGGGAGGGACGGCCCCAGATACGCAGTATTTT
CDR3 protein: CASSHPDLGGTAPDTQYF

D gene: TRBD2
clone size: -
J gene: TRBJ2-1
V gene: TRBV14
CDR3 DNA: TGTGCCAGCAGCCAAGGGCTAGCGGGAGTCTTGAATGAGCAGTTCTTC
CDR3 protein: CASSQGLAGVLNEQFF

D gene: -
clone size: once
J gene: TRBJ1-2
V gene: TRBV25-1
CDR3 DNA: TGTGCCAGCAGGCTAGAGGGAGGGAGTCAGGATGGCTACACCTTC
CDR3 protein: CASRLEGGSQDGYTF

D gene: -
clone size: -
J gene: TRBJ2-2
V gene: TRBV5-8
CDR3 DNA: TGTGCCAGCTGCCTGGACAGTTATAACACCGGGGAGCTGTTTTTT
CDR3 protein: CASCLDSYNTGELFF

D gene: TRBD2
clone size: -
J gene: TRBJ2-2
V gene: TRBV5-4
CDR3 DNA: TGTGCCAGCAGCTTGGTAGCGGGAGGGACCGGGGAGCTGTTTTTT
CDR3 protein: CASSLVAGGTGELFF

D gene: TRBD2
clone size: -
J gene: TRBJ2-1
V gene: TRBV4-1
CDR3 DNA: TGCGCCAGCAGCCAAGGCGGCCAGACTAGCGGGAGGTGGAATGAGCAGTTCTTC
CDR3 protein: CASSQGGQTSGRWNEQFF

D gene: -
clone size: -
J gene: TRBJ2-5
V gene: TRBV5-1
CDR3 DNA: TGCGCCAGCAGCTCGTTAACCGGACAGCAAGAGACCCAGTACTTC
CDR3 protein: CASSSLTGQQETQYF

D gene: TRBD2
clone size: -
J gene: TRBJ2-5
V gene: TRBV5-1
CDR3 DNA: TGCGCCAGCAGCTCCTCCGGGACTAGAGAGACCCAGTACTTC
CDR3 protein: CASSSSGTRETQYF

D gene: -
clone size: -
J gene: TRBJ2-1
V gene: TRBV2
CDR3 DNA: TGTGCCAGCAGCCCCAGGGGCACCTTGAGCTCCTACAATGAGCAGTTCTTC
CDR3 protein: CASSPRGTLSSYNEQFF

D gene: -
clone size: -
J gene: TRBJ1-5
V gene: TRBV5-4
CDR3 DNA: TGTGCCAGCAGCTTGGCAGATAGCAATCAGCCCCAGCATTTT
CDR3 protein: CASSLADSNQPQHF

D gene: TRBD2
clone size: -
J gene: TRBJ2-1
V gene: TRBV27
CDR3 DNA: TGTGCCAGCAGTTTATTTCGTCGGCGGGAGTACTACAATGAGCAGTTCTTC
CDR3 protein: CASSLFRRREYYNEQFF

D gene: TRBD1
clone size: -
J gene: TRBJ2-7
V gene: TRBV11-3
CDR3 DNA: TGTGCCAGCAGCTTGGGCATGGGACAGGGGATCTACGAGCAGTACTTC
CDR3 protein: CASSLGMGQGIYEQYF

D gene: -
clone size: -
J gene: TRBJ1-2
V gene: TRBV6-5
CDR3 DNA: TGTGCCAGCAGTTACAGCAGGGAAAGAAATGGCTACACCTTC
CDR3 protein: CASSYSRERNGYTF

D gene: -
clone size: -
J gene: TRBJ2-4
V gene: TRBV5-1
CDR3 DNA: TGCGCCAGCAGCGCCGGGACACAAAACATTCAGTACTTC
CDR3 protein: CASSAGTQNIQYF

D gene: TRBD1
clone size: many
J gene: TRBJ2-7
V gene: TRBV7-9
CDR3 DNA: TGTGCCAGCAGCTTTACGGCAAGGGACAGGGGGAAAAACGAGCAGTACTTC
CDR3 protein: CASSFTARDRGKNEQYF

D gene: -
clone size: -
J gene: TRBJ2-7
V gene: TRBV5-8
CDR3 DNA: TGTGCCAGCAGCTTGGTCGGCGGCGCAGGGGTGGACGAGCAGTACTTC
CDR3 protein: CASSLVGGAGVDEQYF

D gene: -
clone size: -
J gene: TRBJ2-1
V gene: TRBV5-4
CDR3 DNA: TGTGCCAGCAGCTTGGCCTTGTACAATGAGCAGTTCTTC
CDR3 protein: CASSLALYNEQFF

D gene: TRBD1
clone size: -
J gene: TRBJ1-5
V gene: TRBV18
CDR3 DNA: TGTGCCAGCTCAAAAGACAGGGATCAGCCCCAGCATTTT
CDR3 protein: CASSKDRDQPQHF

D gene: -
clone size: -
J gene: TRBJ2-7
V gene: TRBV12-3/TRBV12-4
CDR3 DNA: TGTGCCAGCAGTTTTCTTAGCTACGAGCAGTACTTC
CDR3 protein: CASSFLSYEQYF

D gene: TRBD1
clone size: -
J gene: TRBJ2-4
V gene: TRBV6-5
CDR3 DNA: TGTGCCAGCAGATTGGACAGGTTGGACATTCAGTACTTC
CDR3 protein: CASRLDRLDIQYF

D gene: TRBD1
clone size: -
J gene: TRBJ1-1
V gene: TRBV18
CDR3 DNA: TGTGCCAGCTCAGGACAGGGGGCAGGTACTGAAGCTTTCTTT
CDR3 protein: CASSGQGAGTEAFF

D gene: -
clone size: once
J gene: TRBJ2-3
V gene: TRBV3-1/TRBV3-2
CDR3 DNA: TGTGCCAGCAGCCAAGATCGGCAGGTCCGCACAGATACGCAGTATTTT
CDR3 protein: CASSQDRQVRTDTQYF

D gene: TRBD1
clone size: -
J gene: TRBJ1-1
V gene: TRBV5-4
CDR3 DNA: TGTGCCAGCAGCGTAACAGGGGCTGAAGCTTTCTTT
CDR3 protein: CASSVTGAEAFF

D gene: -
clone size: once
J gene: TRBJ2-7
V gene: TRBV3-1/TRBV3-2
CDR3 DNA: TGTGCCAGCAGCCAAGGGACATTAGACTACGAGCAGTACTTC
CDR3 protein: CASSQGTLDYEQYF

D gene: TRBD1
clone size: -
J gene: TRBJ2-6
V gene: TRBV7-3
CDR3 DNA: TGTGCCAGCAGCGCCCAGGGGGCGAGAGGTGGGGCCAACGTCCTGACTTTC
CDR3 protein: CASSAQGARGGANVLTF

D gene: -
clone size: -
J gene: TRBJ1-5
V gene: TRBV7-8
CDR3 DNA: TGTGCCAGCAGCTTTACGCCGGATCAGCCCCAGCATTTT
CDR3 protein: CASSFTPDQPQHF

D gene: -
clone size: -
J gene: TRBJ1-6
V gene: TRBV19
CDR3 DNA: TGTGCCAGTACCCAGGGGAATTCACCCCTCCACTTT
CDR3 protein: CASTQGNSPLHF

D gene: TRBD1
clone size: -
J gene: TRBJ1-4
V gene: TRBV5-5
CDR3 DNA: TGTGCCAGCACACAAAGCCACAGGGGCTCATTGGAGGAAAAACTGTTTTTT
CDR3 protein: CASTQSHRGSLEEKLFF

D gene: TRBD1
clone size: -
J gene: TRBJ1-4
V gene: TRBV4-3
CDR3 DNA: TGCGCCAGCAGCCGGGGGGACAGCCGAGATGAAAAACTGTTTTTT
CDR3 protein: CASSRGDSRDEKLFF